This is a list of T cell receptor beta chains from one sample in a study of neurological immune-mediated disorders. TCRdb reanalysed the 5' RACE reads using MiXCR and keeps one entry per CDR3 protein. There are 65,000 to 90,000 distinct CDR3 sequences in the sample; 10% occur only once, and about 1.7% lies in the top ten. The sequenced sample consisted of PBMCs. The origin of the receptors is a man aged 35 to 55 in good health. Both conserved end residues are part of each CDR3. The order of the fields is D gene, V gene, clone size, J gene, CDR3 protein, CDR3 DNA. D genes are given only for firm matches. Only part of the rows carry a size: once, few, many, or a class if the clone is expanded.

d_call: NA
v_call: TRBV5-1
clone_size: many
j_call: TRBJ1-1
cdr3_aa: CASARMADTEAFF
cdr3_nt: TGCGCCAGCGCCAGGATGGCGGACACTGAAGCTTTCTTT

d_call: NA
v_call: TRBV28
clone_size: many
j_call: TRBJ2-1
cdr3_aa: CASSLYEDGGGFF
cdr3_nt: TGTGCCAGCAGTTTATATGAGGACGGAGGTGGATTCTTC

d_call: TRBD2
v_call: TRBV6-5
clone_size: many
j_call: TRBJ2-5
cdr3_aa: CASSPLSGGTYF
cdr3_nt: TGTGCCAGCAGCCCCCTTAGCGGGGGGACGTACTTC

d_call: TRBD1
v_call: TRBV6-5
clone_size: many
j_call: TRBJ1-1
cdr3_aa: CASRGGRQGGTEAFF
cdr3_nt: TGTGCCAGCAGAGGAGGAAGGCAGGGGGGAACTGAAGCTTTCTTT

d_call: TRBD1
v_call: TRBV11-2
clone_size: few
j_call: TRBJ2-7
cdr3_aa: CASTFPGQVYEQYF
cdr3_nt: TGTGCCAGCACCTTTCCGGGACAGGTCTACGAGCAGTACTTC

d_call: NA
v_call: TRBV27
clone_size: many
j_call: TRBJ1-1
cdr3_aa: CASSLTLTTEAFF
cdr3_nt: TGTGCCAGCAGTTTAACCTTGACAACTGAAGCTTTCTTT

d_call: NA
v_call: TRBV7-2
clone_size: many
j_call: TRBJ2-7
cdr3_aa: CASSLPGQFNSFTAYEQYF
cdr3_nt: TGTGCCAGCAGCTTACCCGGACAGTTTAATAGTTTCACCGCCTACGAGCAGTACTTC

d_call: NA
v_call: TRBV27
clone_size: many
j_call: TRBJ2-1
cdr3_aa: CASSISVYNEQFF
cdr3_nt: TGTGCCAGCAGTATCAGCGTCTACAATGAGCAGTTCTTC

d_call: NA
v_call: TRBV2
clone_size: many
j_call: TRBJ1-1
cdr3_aa: CASSEEYTEAFF
cdr3_nt: TGTGCCAGCAGTGAGGAATACACTGAAGCTTTCTTT

d_call: TRBD1
v_call: TRBV15
clone_size: many
j_call: TRBJ2-1
cdr3_aa: CATSIRRQGVHPSYNEQFF
cdr3_nt: TGTGCCACCAGCATCCGGAGACAGGGAGTCCATCCTTCCTACAATGAGCAGTTCTTC

d_call: NA
v_call: TRBV10-3
clone_size: many
j_call: TRBJ1-2
cdr3_aa: CAISGTGDYGYTF
cdr3_nt: TGTGCCATCAGCGGGACGGGGGACTATGGCTACACCTTC

d_call: NA
v_call: TRBV29-1
clone_size: NA
j_call: TRBJ2-3
cdr3_aa: CSVDPWEADTQYF
cdr3_nt: TGCAGCGTTGACCCTTGGGAAGCAGATACGCAGTATTTT

d_call: NA
v_call: TRBV5-6
clone_size: few
j_call: TRBJ2-3
cdr3_aa: CASSLGTEPSTDTQYF
cdr3_nt: TGTGCCAGCAGCTTGGGTACAGAGCCTAGCACAGATACGCAGTATTTT

d_call: TRBD1
v_call: TRBV5-1
clone_size: medium-sized
j_call: TRBJ2-7
cdr3_aa: CASSYQTGSHYEQYF
cdr3_nt: TGCGCCAGCAGCTACCAGACAGGGTCGCACTACGAGCAGTACTTC

d_call: NA
v_call: TRBV10-1
clone_size: NA
j_call: TRBJ1-5
cdr3_aa: CAPRGRDSNQPQHF
cdr3_nt: TGCGCCCCCCGGGGCAGGGATAGCAATCAGCCCCAGCATTTT

d_call: TRBD1
v_call: TRBV20-1
clone_size: many
j_call: TRBJ1-1
cdr3_aa: CSANTGGNGRDTEAFF
cdr3_nt: TGCAGTGCTAACACAGGGGGCAATGGTCGGGACACTGAAGCTTTCTTT

d_call: NA
v_call: TRBV2
clone_size: many
j_call: TRBJ2-5
cdr3_aa: CASRSYYQYQETQYF
cdr3_nt: TGTGCCAGCAGGTCCTACTATCAGTACCAAGAGACCCAGTACTTC

d_call: NA
v_call: TRBV29-1
clone_size: many
j_call: TRBJ2-1
cdr3_aa: CSVGSGTTGGNEQFF
cdr3_nt: TGCAGCGTGGGTTCCGGGACAACAGGAGGGAATGAGCAGTTCTTC

d_call: NA
v_call: TRBV7-9
clone_size: many
j_call: TRBJ2-1
cdr3_aa: CASSSQTGLSSYNEQFF
cdr3_nt: TGTGCCAGCAGCTCCCAGACAGGCTTGAGCTCCTACAATGAGCAGTTCTTC

d_call: NA
v_call: TRBV10-3
clone_size: NA
j_call: TRBJ1-1
cdr3_aa: CAISESAENTEAFF
cdr3_nt: TGTGCCATCAGTGAGTCCGCAGAGAACACTGAAGCTTTCTTT

d_call: NA
v_call: TRBV20-1
clone_size: many
j_call: TRBJ1-5
cdr3_aa: CSARDTGQSTAPQHF
cdr3_nt: TGCAGTGCTAGAGACACAGGACAGAGTACAGCCCCCCAGCATTTT

d_call: TRBD1
v_call: TRBV20-1
clone_size: many
j_call: TRBJ2-5
cdr3_aa: CSAQGTVEETQYF
cdr3_nt: TGCAGTGCTCAAGGGACAGTGGAGGAGACCCAGTACTTC

d_call: NA
v_call: TRBV29-1
clone_size: many
j_call: TRBJ2-3
cdr3_aa: CSTGHSDTQYF
cdr3_nt: TGCAGCACGGGACATTCAGATACGCAGTATTTT

d_call: NA
v_call: TRBV7-9
clone_size: many
j_call: TRBJ2-7
cdr3_aa: CASSWDGSSYEQYF
cdr3_nt: TGTGCCAGCAGCTGGGACGGGAGCTCCTACGAGCAGTACTTC

d_call: NA
v_call: TRBV5-1
clone_size: NA
j_call: TRBJ2-7
cdr3_aa: CASSTEGRGYEQYF
cdr3_nt: TGCGCCAGCTCCACCGAGGGACGTGGCTACGAGCAGTACTTC

d_call: TRBD2
v_call: TRBV5-1
clone_size: many
j_call: TRBJ2-7
cdr3_aa: CASSYGTSGSSPYEQYF
cdr3_nt: TGCGCCAGCAGCTATGGGACTAGCGGGAGTTCCCCCTACGAGCAGTACTTC

d_call: NA
v_call: TRBV6-2/TRBV6-3
clone_size: many
j_call: TRBJ1-5
cdr3_aa: CASSYSLNNNQPQHF
cdr3_nt: TGTGCCAGCAGTTACTCGTTGAACAACAATCAGCCCCAGCATTTT

d_call: TRBD1
v_call: TRBV6-5
clone_size: NA
j_call: TRBJ1-5
cdr3_aa: CASSRTGVGQPQHF
cdr3_nt: TGTGCCAGCAGTCGTACAGGGGTCGGCCAGCCCCAGCATTTT

d_call: TRBD1
v_call: TRBV29-1
clone_size: NA
j_call: TRBJ2-7
cdr3_aa: CSAFRYRGSEQYF
cdr3_nt: TGCAGCGCCTTCCGGTACAGGGGTTCGGAGCAGTACTTC

d_call: TRBD1
v_call: TRBV18
clone_size: many
j_call: TRBJ2-3
cdr3_aa: CASSSGGDTQYF
cdr3_nt: TGTGCCAGCTCATCAGGGGGAGATACGCAGTATTTT

d_call: NA
v_call: TRBV29-1
clone_size: many
j_call: TRBJ2-3
cdr3_aa: CSVAERRGTDTQYF
cdr3_nt: TGCAGCGTTGCCGAAAGGCGGGGCACAGATACGCAGTATTTT

d_call: NA
v_call: TRBV6-4
clone_size: many
j_call: TRBJ2-3
cdr3_aa: CASPSGEGQGTDTQYF
cdr3_nt: TGTGCCAGCCCTTCTGGGGAGGGACAAGGCACAGATACGCAGTATTTT

d_call: NA
v_call: TRBV5-1
clone_size: many
j_call: TRBJ1-6
cdr3_aa: CASSQGNSPLHF
cdr3_nt: TGCGCCAGCAGCCAGGGAAATTCACCCCTCCACTTT

d_call: NA
v_call: TRBV2
clone_size: many
j_call: TRBJ1-5
cdr3_aa: CASSVASPNQPQHF
cdr3_nt: TGTGCCAGCAGTGTGGCCTCCCCTAATCAGCCCCAGCATTTT

d_call: NA
v_call: TRBV7-2
clone_size: many
j_call: TRBJ2-3
cdr3_aa: CASSLDGVSTDTQYF
cdr3_nt: TGTGCCAGCAGCTTAGACGGGGTGAGCACAGATACGCAGTATTTT

d_call: NA
v_call: TRBV29-1
clone_size: NA
j_call: TRBJ2-7
cdr3_aa: CSVAHTGYEQYF
cdr3_nt: TGCAGCGTTGCCCATACAGGGTACGAGCAGTACTTC

d_call: NA
v_call: TRBV2
clone_size: NA
j_call: TRBJ2-5
cdr3_aa: CASSSIGYQETQYF
cdr3_nt: TGTGCCAGCAGCTCAATCGGCTACCAAGAGACCCAGTACTTC

d_call: NA
v_call: TRBV20-1
clone_size: many
j_call: TRBJ2-1
cdr3_aa: CSARGDEGAYNEQFF
cdr3_nt: TGCAGTGCTAGGGGGGATGAGGGCGCCTACAATGAGCAGTTCTTC

d_call: NA
v_call: TRBV12-3/TRBV12-4
clone_size: many
j_call: TRBJ2-3
cdr3_aa: CASSPRDSAVDTQYF
cdr3_nt: TGTGCCAGCAGTCCCCGGGACTCTGCTGTGGATACGCAGTATTTT

d_call: NA
v_call: TRBV5-1
clone_size: many
j_call: TRBJ1-2
cdr3_aa: CASSLAGPGGGYTF
cdr3_nt: TGCGCCAGCAGCTTGGCGGGACCGGGAGGTGGCTACACCTTC

d_call: TRBD1
v_call: TRBV29-1
clone_size: NA
j_call: TRBJ2-2
cdr3_aa: CSTRQGATGELFF
cdr3_nt: TGCAGCACCCGACAGGGGGCTACCGGGGAGCTGTTTTTT

d_call: NA
v_call: TRBV11-2
clone_size: many
j_call: TRBJ2-5
cdr3_aa: CASRPNPGPRETQYF
cdr3_nt: TGTGCCAGCAGGCCTAATCCCGGGCCTAGGGAGACCCAGTACTTC

d_call: NA
v_call: TRBV14
clone_size: few
j_call: TRBJ2-1
cdr3_aa: CASSQDRIGGTFLNEQFF
cdr3_nt: TGTGCCAGCAGCCAAGACAGGATTGGCGGAACCTTTCTCAATGAGCAGTTCTTC

d_call: NA
v_call: TRBV27
clone_size: many
j_call: TRBJ2-5
cdr3_aa: CASIISRRERGRETQYF
cdr3_nt: TGTGCCAGCATTATCTCCCGGAGGGAGAGAGGTCGGGAGACCCAGTACTTC

d_call: TRBD2
v_call: TRBV7-2
clone_size: many
j_call: TRBJ2-5
cdr3_aa: CASSPRLAGGGETQYF
cdr3_nt: TGTGCCAGCAGCCCCCGACTAGCGGGGGGTGGGGAGACCCAGTACTTC

d_call: NA
v_call: TRBV29-1
clone_size: many
j_call: TRBJ2-3
cdr3_aa: CSARLGLHLDTQYF
cdr3_nt: TGCAGCGCCCGACTGGGACTCCATCTCGATACGCAGTATTTT

d_call: NA
v_call: TRBV28
clone_size: NA
j_call: TRBJ2-7
cdr3_aa: CASSLGQGPYEQYF
cdr3_nt: TGTGCCAGCAGTTTAGGCCAGGGTCCCTACGAGCAGTACTTC

d_call: NA
v_call: TRBV25-1
clone_size: many
j_call: TRBJ2-2
cdr3_aa: CASPFRWVNGELFF
cdr3_nt: TGTGCCAGCCCGTTCCGTTGGGTTAACGGGGAGCTGTTTTTT

d_call: NA
v_call: TRBV15
clone_size: many
j_call: TRBJ1-2
cdr3_aa: CATSRDLEGYGYTF
cdr3_nt: TGTGCCACCAGCAGAGATCTAGAAGGGTATGGCTACACCTTC

d_call: NA
v_call: TRBV12-3/TRBV12-4
clone_size: many
j_call: TRBJ2-1
cdr3_aa: CASSLDYRAREFF
cdr3_nt: TGTGCCAGCAGTCTAGATTACAGGGCCCGGGAGTTCTTC

d_call: NA
v_call: TRBV6-2/TRBV6-3
clone_size: many
j_call: TRBJ1-6
cdr3_aa: CASSSTGNNSPLHF
cdr3_nt: TGTGCCAGCAGTTCGACGGGGAATAATTCACCCCTCCACTTT

d_call: TRBD1
v_call: TRBV28
clone_size: many
j_call: TRBJ2-7
cdr3_aa: CASSSLTGLGEQYF
cdr3_nt: TGTGCCAGCAGTTCCTTGACAGGGTTGGGTGAGCAGTACTTC

d_call: NA
v_call: TRBV28
clone_size: many
j_call: TRBJ2-5
cdr3_aa: CASSSPRETQYF
cdr3_nt: TGTGCCAGCAGTTCGCCGAGAGAGACCCAGTACTTC